This T cell receptor (beta chain) was obtained from a study of shared clonotypes between healthy human individuals. Study results and limitations: Sequencing depth was a factor that was expected to affect clonotype sharing among donors.

Clones were read by immunoSEQ multiplex PCR, and TCRdb kept only the in-frame ones, dropping some. The sample carries over 2 million clones, 85% to 95% recorded once. Comments on this clone: Its antigen remains unknown.

CDR3 length: 16 amino acids. Germline CDR1 is SGHVS and CDR2 is FNYEAQ. Trimming removed 3 bases from V and 6 bases from J; junction bases left unmatched: 14. Sample: naive CD4+ T cells sorted from blood. Stated subset: CD45RA+ positively selected. The rearrangement uses TRBV7-6 and TRBJ2-7, with 7 nucleotides matching TRBD2. This TCR was sampled from a man between 18 and 29 years old in good health. CDR3 in amino acids: CASSLSTSLAGGEQYF. The CDR3 coding sequence is TGTGCCAGCAGCTTGTCGACTAGCTTGGCCGGGGGCGAGCAGTACTTC.